A selection of T cell receptor beta chains follows, all from one sample in a study of OX40 agonist ivuxolimab in advanced cancers. TCRdb's copy holds only in-frame clones and misses some; the assay was immunoSEQ multiplex PCR. The repertoire holds 70,000 or so clones, around 90% seen once, with over 7.5% in the top ten. Sequenced material: CD4+ or CD8+ T cells sorted from blood, taken in a trial of the OX40 agonist ivuxolimab. The receptors shown here come from an adult with an advanced solid tumor such as melanoma, head and neck, liver or kidney cancer. The CDR3 runs from the conserved cysteine through the conserved F or W. The D gene is left open where the match is weak. Clone size is not always given. Where it is, it says once, few, many or a class for expanded clones.

size | J | V | D | DNA | CDR3
. | TRBJ2-2 | TRBV19 | TRBD2 | TGTGCCAGTAGTAGAACGCGGGAGGTTAACACCGGGGAGCTGTTTTTT | CASSRTREVNTGELFF
. | TRBJ1-1 | TRBV5-1 | . | TGCGCCAGCAGCTACCACAGGGCTCGGGACACTGAAGCTTTCTTT | CASSYHRARDTEAFF
medium-sized | TRBJ2-3 | TRBV6-5 | TRBD2 | TGTGCCAGCAGTTACCTCGGGGGGGCTGGAGATACGCAGTATTTT | CASSYLGGAGDTQYF
. | TRBJ1-4 | TRBV19 | . | TGTGCCAGTAGTATAGACGGGCCGCGTAAATCTGGTGAAAAACTGTTTTTT | CASSIDGPRKSGEKLFF
. | TRBJ2-7 | TRBV6-5 | . | TGTGCCAGCAGTTACGGGGCCGAAAAGGGGGACGAGCAGTACTTC | CASSYGAEKGDEQYF
. | TRBJ2-5 | TRBV7-6 | . | TGTGCCAGCAGCTTCCCAACCCGGGTCCTCCCATCGTCGATGCCACAAGAGACCCAGTACTTC | CASSFPTRVLPSSMPQETQYF
. | TRBJ2-3 | TRBV13 | TRBD1 | TGTGCCAGCAGCCCGGGACAGGGTGGGGAGGGAGATAAAGATACGCAGTATTTT | CASSPGQGGEGDKDTQYF
few | TRBJ1-2 | TRBV15 | . | TGTGCCACCAGCAGCCCCCCCCCAGTTAACTATGGCTACACCTTC | CATSSPPPVNYGYTF
. | TRBJ1-5 | TRBV27 | . | TGTGCCAGCAGTTACAGCAATCAGCCCCAGCATTTT | CASSYSNQPQHF
. | TRBJ2-7 | TRBV21-1 | . | TGTGCCAGCAGCAAAGAATGGAAGTATTCCTCCTACGAGCAGTACTTC | CASSKEWKYSSYEQYF
. | TRBJ2-7 | TRBV7-6 | TRBD1 | TGTGCCAGCAGCTACGACAGGGTATACGAGCAGTACTTC | CASSYDRVYEQYF
. | TRBJ1-2 | TRBV4-1 | TRBD1 | TGCGCCAGCAGCCAAGGAGACAGGGCGTTAGGAAGCGACACCTTC | CASSQGDRALGSDTF
. | TRBJ2-3 | TRBV9 | . | TGTGCCAGCAGCTGGGACGGTGCTAGCACAGATACGCAGTATTTT | CASSWDGASTDTQYF
. | TRBJ1-2 | TRBV4-1 | TRBD1 | TGCGCCAGCAGCCAACCGACTCGGGACAGCCTTTTCTATGGCTACACCTTC | CASSQPTRDSLFYGYTF
. | TRBJ1-6 | TRBV2 | . | TGTGCCAGCAGTGAGGGAGTTCTGGGGAATGTCGGTCCACCCCTCCACTTT | CASSEGVLGNVGPPLHF
. | TRBJ1-1 | TRBV6-1 | . | TGTGCCAGCAGTGAAGCGCGCGCTACTGAAGCTTTCTTT | CASSEARATEAFF
. | TRBJ1-5 | TRBV4-2 | TRBD1 | TGTGCCAGCAGCCAACTACAGGGGCCCTATCAGCCCCAGCATTTT | CASSQLQGPYQPQHF
. | TRBJ2-2 | TRBV7-6 | . | TGTGCCAGCAGCCCCCCTGGGGAGCTGTTTTTT | CASSPPGELFF
. | TRBJ1-4 | TRBV5-6 | TRBD1 | TGTGCCAGCACGCTCACCCCCACCGGGACAGTTAATGAAAAACTGTTTTTT | CASTLTPTGTVNEKLFF
. | TRBJ2-7 | TRBV5-1 | . | TGCGCCAGCAGCTTCTCGCGGGGAGGCTCCTACGAGCAGTACTTC | CASSFSRGGSYEQYF
. | TRBJ2-3 | TRBV7-9 | . | TGTGCCAGCAGCTTAGACCCCGCTTCCCTTGAGACAGATACGCAGTATTTT | CASSLDPASLETDTQYF
. | TRBJ2-7 | TRBV9 | . | TGTGCCAGCAGCGTAGGCGAACCCTCCTACGAGCAGTACTTC | CASSVGEPSYEQYF
. | TRBJ2-7 | TRBV25-1 | . | TGTGCCAGCAGCGGTGAAGGGGGGCCCTACGAGCAGTACTTC | CASSGEGGPYEQYF
. | TRBJ1-1 | TRBV13 | . | TGTGCCAGCAGCTTAGCAGCTTTGACTGAAGCTTTCTTT | CASSLAALTEAFF
. | TRBJ2-1 | TRBV27 | TRBD1 | TGTGCCAGCAGTTTAGGGACAGGCATGTCCTACAATGAGCAGTTCTTC | CASSLGTGMSYNEQFF
once | TRBJ2-5 | TRBV9 | . | TGTGCCAGCAGGGAAGGGGGGGACTCCTCCGAGACCCAGTACTTC | CASREGGDSSETQYF
. | TRBJ1-2 | TRBV6-6 | TRBD1 | TGTGCCAGCAGGCCGGGACAGTCATATAACTATGGCTACACCTTC | CASRPGQSYNYGYTF
. | TRBJ2-5 | TRBV7-8 | . | TGTGCCAGCAGGGCTACTAGGACACAAGAGACCCAGTACTTC | CASRATRTQETQYF
. | TRBJ1-1 | TRBV27 | . | TGTGCCAGCAGTTTAAAAGTGAGCGGCACTGAAGCTTTCTTT | CASSLKVSGTEAFF
. | TRBJ2-1 | TRBV11-2 | TRBD2 | TGTGCCAGCAGCTTTCTAGCGGGGGCCCACAATGAGCAGTTCTTC | CASSFLAGAHNEQFF
. | TRBJ1-2 | TRBV2 | . | TGTGCCAGCAGTCCCGTTGGGTTTCGGTATGGCTACACCTTC | CASSPVGFRYGYTF
. | TRBJ2-1 | TRBV9 | . | TGTGCCAGCAGCTCGGGGACTTCCAGGCTAGGTTTCTACAATGAGCAGTTCTTC | CASSSGTSRLGFYNEQFF
. | TRBJ2-7 | TRBV2 | . | TGTGCCAGCAGCGCGACATACGAGTACGAGCAGTACTTC | CASSATYEYEQYF
. | TRBJ2-3 | TRBV5-1 | TRBD2 | TGCGCCAGCCCACGGGGGGGGCTAGCGGGGGGGCAAGAAGATACGCAGTATTTT | CASPRGGLAGGQEDTQYF
. | TRBJ2-3 | TRBV29-1 | . | TGCAGCGTTGAAGAGGGGGTCGGTGGGGAATCTAGCACAGATACGCAGTATTTT | CSVEEGVGGESSTDTQYF
. | TRBJ1-1 | TRBV7-9 | . | TGTGCCAGCAGGGGGCCCACTGAAGCTTTCTTT | CASRGPTEAFF
. | TRBJ2-2 | TRBV7-6 | TRBD1 | TGTGCCAGCAGCCCGATCAGGGGGCCGGACACCGGGGAGCTGTTTTTT | CASSPIRGPDTGELFF
. | TRBJ2-3 | TRBV9 | . | TGTGCCAGCAGCCTCGGACTGGCGAGCACAGATACGCAGTATTTT | CASSLGLASTDTQYF
. | TRBJ2-7 | TRBV7-9 | . | TGTGCCAGCAGCCCAATACCCTACGAGCAGTACTTC | CASSPIPYEQYF
. | TRBJ2-7 | TRBV10-2 | . | TGCGCCAGCAGTGACCCGGGTGTCACCTACGAGCAGTACTTC | CASSDPGVTYEQYF
once | TRBJ1-5 | TRBV5-8 | . | TGTGCCAGCAGCGCTGGGACGCCCCTAGCCCAGCATTTT | CASSAGTPLAQHF
. | TRBJ2-7 | TRBV30 | TRBD1 | TGTGCCTGGACCGAGGGACAGGGGGGAGAGCAGTACTTC | CAWTEGQGGEQYF
. | TRBJ1-3 | TRBV7-6 | . | TGTGCCAGCAGCTTACTATTGGGAGCCGGAAACACCATATATTTT | CASSLLLGAGNTIYF
few | TRBJ1-5 | TRBV25-1 | TRBD1 | TGTGCCCTCCCGGGACAGGGGACTCAGCCCCAGCATTTT | CALPGQGTQPQHF
. | TRBJ1-1 | TRBV5-6 | . | TGTGCCAGCAGCCCTCAGGGCCGTACTGAAGCTTTCTTT | CASSPQGRTEAFF